Below are 22 T cell receptor beta chains sequenced from a single sample in a study of beta chain features in type 1 diabetes. Broader study findings: Type 1 diabetes patients had TCRB CDR3s that were shorter (moderately but significantly so) in all four CD4+ subsets.

Reverse transcription of all isolated RNA meant that expressed TCRB transcripts were sequenced. TCRdb's copy holds only in-frame clones and misses some; the assay was immunoSEQ multiplex PCR. The table records approximately 360,000 clones, around 13% of them present only once. The antigens of these receptors remain unknown. The sample comprised naive CD4+ T cells from blood. These receptors all stem from a woman between 18 and 29 years old with type 1 diabetes.

This clone was counted a few times. V usage is TRBV7-9 and J usage is TRBJ2-3; D is ambiguous. Per germline, CDR1 SEHNR and CDR2 FQNEAQ (reference sequence). This CDR3 comprises 15 residues. Trimming took 2 bases from V and 0 from J, leaving 9 bases between them. CDR3 loop: CASSLLASSTDTQYF. CDR3 DNA sequence: TGTGCCAGCAGCTTATTGGCTTCTAGCACAGATACGCAGTATTTT.

This rearrangement joins TRBV29-1 to TRBJ2-4; D remains unclear. The V end was cut by 6 bases, the J end by 0 bases, with 12 bases between. Germline loops: CDR1 SQVTM, CDR2 ANQGSEA. The CDR3 runs 14 residues. CDR3: CSVVSFLAKNIQYF. The CDR3, as DNA: TGCAGCGTCGTCTCCTTCTTAGCCAAAAACATTCAGTACTTC.

The chain has TRBV25-1 and TRBJ1-2, with a possible D match to TRBD1 (5 bases). This CDR3 has 15 residues. Trimming took off 4 bases at V and 3 bases at J, with 15 bases between the two ends. Germline V gene data show CDR1 as MGHDK and CDR2 as SYGVNS. For the CDR3, the DNA is TGTGCCAGCAGTGTCCCTGGCCAGGGCTACTATGGCTACACCTTC. Residues: CASSVPGQGYYGYTF.

The V gene is TRBV6-5, the J gene TRBJ2-7; 7 nucleotides line up with TRBD1. The CDR3 has 15 amino acids. Germline lookup yields CDR1 MNHEY and CDR2 SVGAGI. J was trimmed by 2 bases and V by 6 bases; bases with no gene match: 10. The CDR3 here is CASRKTGTAAYEQYF. The CDR3, as DNA: TGTGCCAGCAGGAAGACCGGGACAGCTGCCTACGAGCAGTACTTC.

The chain couples TRBV9 to TRBJ2-1; unclear D gene. The CDR3 totals 14 residues. The germline V and J ends were trimmed by 0 bases and 4 bases, with 8 bases remaining between them. Germline values: CDR1 SGDLS, CDR2 YYNGEE. CDR3 in amino acids: CASSVGGGYNEQFF. DNA of the CDR3: TGTGCCAGCAGCGTAGGAGGTGGTTACAATGAGCAGTTCTTC.

The V call is TRBV21-1, the J call TRBJ2-1; no DNA check was done on the table's D call, TRBD2. TRBV21-1 is a pseudogene segment. The CDR3 is 17 amino acids. CDR3 protein: CASSTFSTSGSRLEQFF. CDR3 nucleotide sequence: TGTGCCAGCAGCACTTTCTCGACTAGCGGATCAAGGTTGGAGCAGTTCTTC.

V and J are TRBV7-9 and TRBJ2-1, with TRBD2 matching 10 bases. V shed 2 bases, J shed 3 bases, and the junction held 13 bases outside the gene matches. Germline loops: CDR1 SEHNR, CDR2 FQNEAQ (reference sequence). The CDR3 length is 19 residues. CDR3 coding DNA: TGTGCCAGCAGCTTATTGGCGACTAGCGGGCGTTTAATCTACAATGAGCAGTTCTTC. It yields the protein CASSLLATSGRLIYNEQFF.

This chain uses TRBV29-1 with TRBJ2-7; weak D call: TRBD2 (5 bases). The length of the CDR3 is 14 residues. V lost 3 bases, J lost 2 bases, and 14 bases lay in between. Germline V gene sequence: CDR1 SQVTM, CDR2 ANQGSEA. This CDR3 is CSVDGVGFPYEQYF. CDR3 nucleotides: TGCAGCGTTGACGGGGTAGGTTTCCCCTACGAGCAGTACTTC.

This clone has more than one count but fewer than ten. This chain uses TRBV7-3 with TRBJ2-7, with 11 bases that match TRBD1. The germline V gene encodes CDR1 SGHTA and CDR2 FQGTGA. V trimming: 4 bases; J trimming: 4 bases; junction bases outside the gene matches: 6. The CDR3 contains 15 residues. For the CDR3, the DNA is TGTGCCAGCAGCTCCCCGGGACAGGGGGTATACGAGCAGTACTTC. Its translation is CASSSPGQGVYEQYF.

This clone was found a few times. The V and J genes are TRBV28 and TRBJ2-7; TRBD2 aligns across 13 bases. J lost 1 base, V lost 6 bases, and 0 bases had no gene match. Germline assignment: CDR1 MDHEN and CDR2 SYDVKM. The CDR3 totals 14 residues. The CDR3 loop is CASRLAGGSYEQYF. DNA of the CDR3: TGTGCCAGCAGACTAGCGGGAGGGTCCTACGAGCAGTACTTC.

This clone was detected only a few times. V and J are TRBV28 and TRBJ1-2; 8 bases are a match to TRBD1. CDR1 is MDHEN, CDR2 SYDVKM, per germline. CDR3 length: 15 amino acids. J lost 3 bases, V lost 9 bases, and 12 bases had no gene match. The chain's CDR3 is CASATGDGSDYGYTF. CDR3 nucleotide sequence: TGTGCCAGTGCGACAGGGGACGGGTCGGACTATGGCTACACCTTC.

The chain employs TRBV5-1 and TRBJ2-7; the D is unclear. Germline CDR1 SGHRS, CDR2 YFSETQ. The length of the CDR3 is 12 residues. Trimming shortened V by 0 bases and J by 6 bases, and 7 bases separated the two germline ends. Written as DNA, the CDR3 is TGCGCCAGCAGCTTGGAGGCAGGCGAGCAGTACTTC. This translates into CASSLEAGEQYF.

V usage is TRBV9 and J usage is TRBJ1-1; 7 bases are a match to TRBD1. CDR1 SGDLS and CDR2 YYNGEE come from the germline V gene. CDR3 length: 16 amino acids. Trimming at V came to 0 bases and at J to 5 bases, leaving 10 bases not matched to a gene. The CDR3 region is CASSVEGAGVSTEAFF. CDR3 bases: TGTGCCAGCAGCGTAGAGGGGGCAGGAGTTTCGACTGAAGCTTTCTTT.

In this sample, this clone turned up a few times. DNA for the CDR3: TGCGCCAGCAGCTGGGACAGATACGAGCAGTACTTC. Amino acid sequence: CASSWDRYEQYF. The chain has TRBV5-1 and TRBJ2-7; 7 nucleotides agree with TRBD1. From germline, CDR1 is SGHRS and CDR2 YFSETQ. The CDR3 length is 12 residues. J lost 4 bases, V lost 3 bases, and 1 base had no gene match.

The chain is built from TRBV14 and TRBJ2-3, with D unresolved. Germline CDR1 reads SGHDN; CDR2 reads FVKESK. This CDR3 spans 14 amino acids. Trimming cost V 0 bases and J 4 bases, with 8 bases left between them. CDR3 loop: CASSQERRADTQYF. As DNA, the CDR3 is TGTGCCAGCAGCCAAGAGCGACGGGCAGATACGCAGTATTTT.

As for this clone: The junction does not match germline at one end; this may be a read error. V and J are TRBV29-1 and TRBJ2-1; D is unclear. The germline gives CDR1 SQVTM, CDR2 ANQGSEA. The CDR3 consists of 15 residues. CDR3 protein: CSAELQRTTYNEQFF. The CDR3 DNA reads as TGCAGCGCTGAACTCCAGCGCACAACCTACAATGAGCAGTTCTTC.

The chain links TRBV7-2 to TRBJ2-2; 9 nucleotides line up with TRBD1. The CDR3 has 15 amino acids. Trimming at V came to 5 bases and at J to 7 bases, leaving 8 bases not matched to a gene. Germline V CDR1 and CDR2: SGHTA, FQGNSA. CDR3 region: CASSHPDRGVGELFF. The DNA of the CDR3 is TGTGCCAGCAGCCACCCAGACAGGGGGGTCGGGGAGCTGTTTTTT.

This clone was seen a handful of times. The chain carries TRBV11-3 and TRBJ2-7; TRBD2 aligns across 12 bases. V trimming: 6 bases; J trimming: 4 bases; junction bases outside the gene matches: 7. CDR1 and CDR2 from the germline V gene are SGHNT and YENEEA. This CDR3 contains 15 residues. The CDR3 spells CASRATSGRLYEQYF. The CDR3 region has the DNA TGTGCCAGCAGGGCGACTAGCGGGAGATTGTACGAGCAGTACTTC.

The rearrangement uses TRBV30 and TRBJ2-2; TRBD1 agrees at 7 bases. The CDR3 contains 15 residues. V lost 5 bases, J lost 2 bases, and 8 bases stayed unmatched. The germline gives CDR1 GTSNPN, CDR2 SVGIG (reference sequence). The chain's CDR3 is CAWGSGTANTGELFF. CDR3 coding DNA: TGTGCCTGGGGCTCCGGGACAGCCAACACCGGGGAGCTGTTTTTT.

The gene calls are TRBV7-2 and TRBJ2-5, with 7 bases identical to TRBD1. CDR1 SGHTA and CDR2 FQGNSA come from the germline V gene. V dropped 4 bases and J dropped 5; count of bases not matched to a gene: 7. The CDR3 contains 14 residues. The CDR3 DNA is TGTGCCAGCAGCTCCGGACAGGCCCAGGAGACCCAGTACTTC. Its translation is CASSSGQAQETQYF. The full variable domain, its missing parts supplied by reference TRBV7-2 and TRBJ2-5, is GAGVSQSPSNKVTEKGKDVELRCDPISGHTALYWYRQSLGQGLEFLIYFQGNSAPDKSGLPSDRFSAERTGGSVSTLTIQRTQQEDSAVYLCASSSGQAQETQYFGPGTRLLVL.

This clone appeared a few times. The V call is TRBV4-2, the J call TRBJ2-7, with 7 bases fitting TRBD2. CDR3 length: 15 amino acids. CDR1 LGHNA and CDR2 YNFKEQ come from the germline V gene. The J segment lost 2 bases and the V segment lost 0 bases, leaving 4 bases of the junction unmatched. The CDR3 is CASSQDPTSPYEQYF. The CDR3 DNA is TGTGCCAGCAGCCAAGATCCGACTAGCCCCTACGAGCAGTACTTC.

This clone occurred a few times. DNA for the CDR3: TGTGCCAGCAGTTCCCAGGGACAAGGGGGCTACACCTTC. Translated: CASSSQGQGGYTF. The V call is TRBV7-2, the J call TRBJ1-2, with D possibly being TRBD1 (6 bases). CDR1 is SGHTA and CDR2 is FQGNSA in the germline V gene. There are 13 residues in the CDR3. V lost 6 bases, J lost 8 bases, and 16 bases lay in between.